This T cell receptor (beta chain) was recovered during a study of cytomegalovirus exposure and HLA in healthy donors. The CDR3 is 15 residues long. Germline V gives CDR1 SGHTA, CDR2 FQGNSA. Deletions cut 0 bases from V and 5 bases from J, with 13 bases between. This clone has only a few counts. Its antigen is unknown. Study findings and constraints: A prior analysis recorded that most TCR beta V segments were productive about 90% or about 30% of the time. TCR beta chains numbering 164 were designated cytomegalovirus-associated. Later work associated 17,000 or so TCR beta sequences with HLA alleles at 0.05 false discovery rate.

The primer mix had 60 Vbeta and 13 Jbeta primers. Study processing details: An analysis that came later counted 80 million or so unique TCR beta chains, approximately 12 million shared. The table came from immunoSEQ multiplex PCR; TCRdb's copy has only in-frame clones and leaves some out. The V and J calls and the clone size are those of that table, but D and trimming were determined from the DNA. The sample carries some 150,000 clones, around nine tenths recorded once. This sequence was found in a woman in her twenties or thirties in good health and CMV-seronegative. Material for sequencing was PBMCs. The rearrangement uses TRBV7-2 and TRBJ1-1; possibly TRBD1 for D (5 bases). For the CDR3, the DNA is TGTGCCAGCAGCTTAGCGGCCCAGGGCGGAACTGAAGCTTTCTTT. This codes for CASSLAAQGGTEAFF.